The 30 T cell receptor beta chains below come from one sample, sequenced in a study of blood T cells in healthy people across ages. The second PCR ran about 6 to 11 cycles with a sample-barcoded 5' primer and J-beta primers. Using its own MiXCR run on the 5' RACE reads, TCRdb lists one record per CDR3 protein. The data hold around 1.7 million distinct CDR3 sequences, with 25% to 30% observed a single time. The sample consisted of blood. These receptor sequences come from a woman aged 30 to 39 in good health.

The rearrangement joins TRBV6-6 to TRBJ1-6, with a tentative D call TRBD1 (5 bases). The V end was cut by 4 bases, the J end by 7 bases, with 14 bases between. The CDR3 length is 15 residues. Germline V lookup: CDR1 MNHNY, CDR2 SVGAGI (reference sequence). CDR3 nucleotide sequence: TGTGCCAGCAGTTCCGCCGGAGGGGTAAATTCACCCCTCCACTTT. Its translation: CASSSAGGVNSPLHF.

This clonotype was seen a handful of times. This chain uses TRBV12-3 or TRBV12-4 with TRBJ2-3, with D perhaps TRBD1 or TRBD2 (5 bases each). Trimming took off 4 bases at V and 12 bases at J, with 17 bases between the two ends. The length of the CDR3 is 13 residues. Here the CDR3 DNA reads TGTGCCAGCAGTTACCCCGGGGACCTCGGACAGTATTTT. Its translation is CASSYPGDLGQYF.

This clonotype showed up many times. Germline and junction disagree at one end, which may indicate a read error. The J gene is TRBJ2-1, the V gene TRBV7-9; D remains unclear. This CDR3 has 13 amino acids. CDR1 is SEHNR and CDR2 is FQNEAQ in the germline V gene (reference sequence). The chain's CDR3 is CASSSPGYNEQFF. The CDR3 DNA sequence: TGCGCCAGCAGCTCCCCCGGATACAATGAGCAGTTCTTC.

The J gene is TRBJ2-1, the V gene TRBV10-2, with D perhaps TRBD1 (5 bases). Germline lookup yields CDR1 WSHSY and CDR2 SAAADI. V lost 10 bases, J lost 10 bases, and 20 bases lay in between. The CDR3 sequence is 13 residues long. The CDR3 DNA follows: TGCGCCACCCAGGACGGCGCAGGGTTGGAGCAGTTCTTC. It codes for CATQDGAGLEQFF.

This clonotype was recorded once. This may come from a read error, since a much larger clone is one base off. The V gene is TRBV20-1, the J gene TRBJ2-1; D gene uncertain. Per the germline V gene, CDR1 is DFQATT and CDR2 is SNEGSKA (reference sequence). Trimming cost V 2 bases and J 7 bases, with 9 bases left between them. This CDR3 spans 12 amino acids. CDR3 protein: CSARQEGNEQFF. DNA for the CDR3: TGCAGTGCTAGACAGGAAGGAAATGAGCAGTTCTTC.

The CDR3 region is CASSYRGEMHEQYF. CDR3 sequence (DNA): TGTGCCAGCAGCTACAGGGGTGAGATGCACGAGCAGTACTTC. The chain links TRBV6-2 or TRBV6-3 to TRBJ2-7, with 7 bases lining up with TRBD1. With 6 bases clipped from V and 5 bases from J, the junction kept 10 bases outside the gene matches. The germline V gene has CDR1 MNHEY and CDR2 SVGEGT. The CDR3 length is 14 residues.

The chain links TRBV7-3 to TRBJ2-1; D perhaps matches TRBD2 (5 bases). V gave up 3 bases and J gave up 0 bases, with 12 bases separating them. The CDR3 consists of 16 residues. From germline, CDR1 is SGHTA and CDR2 FQGTGA. CDR3 in amino acids: CASSFEGSSSYNEQFF. Written as DNA, the CDR3 is TGTGCCAGCAGCTTTGAGGGATCGAGCTCCTACAATGAGCAGTTCTTC.

This clonotype was seen at least ten times. The rearrangement links TRBV6-5 to TRBJ2-7, with 10 bases that match TRBD2. Germline V gene sequence: CDR1 MNHEY, CDR2 SVGAGI. J was trimmed by 6 bases and V by 6 bases; bases with no gene match: 8. This CDR3 has 14 amino acids. CDR3 bases: TGTGCCAGCAGACCCGGACTAGCGGCCATCGAGCAGTACTTC. Translated: CASRPGLAAIEQYF.

In the case of this clonotype: A much larger clone differs from this one at a single base, so this may be a read error. The V gene is TRBV3-1, the J gene TRBJ2-1; no firm D call. The V end lost 1 base, the J end lost 8 bases, and 9 bases lay between the germline ends. The CDR3 runs 13 residues. The germline V gene has CDR1 LGHDT and CDR2 YNNKEL (reference sequence). The CDR3, as DNA: TGTGCCAGCAGCCAAGCTTTGAACGATGAGCAGTTCTTC. This codes for CASSQALNDEQFF.

This clonotype was counted between two and nine times. The chain carries TRBV5-4 and TRBJ2-1; maybe TRBD2 (5 bases). Per germline, CDR1 SGHNT and CDR2 YYREEE (reference sequence). CDR3 length: 12 residues. V shed 5 bases and J shed 10 bases, with 13 bases lying between them. For the CDR3, the DNA is TGTGCCAGCAGGGACTGGAAGCGGGAGCAGTTCTTC. Translation: CASRDWKREQFF.

The chain employs TRBV15 and TRBJ1-2, with D hard to call. In germline, CDR1 is LNHNV, CDR2 YYDKDF (reference sequence). CDR3 length: 13 amino acids. V lost 4 bases, J lost 1 base, and 7 bases lay in between. The chain's CDR3 is CATSTDLNYGYTF. The CDR3 bases are TGTGCCACCAGCACCGACCTTAACTATGGCTACACCTTC.

V gene TRBV20-1 combines with J gene TRBJ2-3, with D perhaps matching TRBD2 (6 bases). CDR1 and CDR2 from the germline V gene are DFQATT and SNEGSKA (reference sequence). Trimming pared 5 bases from V and 2 bases from J, leaving 14 bases between. The CDR3 consists of 14 residues. The CDR3 sequence is CSAWLAGTTDTQYF. The CDR3 DNA reads as TGCAGTGCTTGGTTGGCGGGGACCACAGATACGCAGTATTTT.

This clonotype was observed at least ten times. The V and J genes are TRBV29-1 and TRBJ2-5, with 7 bases aligning to TRBD1. Germline assignment: CDR1 SQVTM and CDR2 ANQGSEA. J gave up 0 bases and V 7 bases, and 8 bases lay outside the gene matches. The CDR3 is 14 amino acids. The CDR3 DNA reads as TGCAGCGAGCAGGACAGGCGAAACCAAGAGACCCAGTACTTC. It yields the protein CSEQDRRNQETQYF. The entire variable domain, with the rest obtained from reference TRBV29-1 and TRBJ2-5, is as follows: SAVISQKPSRDICQRGTSLTIQCQVDSQVTMMFWYRQQPGQSLTLIATANQGSEATYESGFVIDKFPISRPNLTFSTLTVSNMSPEDSSIYLCSEQDRRNQETQYFGPGTRLLVL.

This clonotype was recorded only once. A read error may be the cause here, since a much bigger clone is one base away. V and J are TRBV20-1 and TRBJ2-1, with 8 positions matching TRBD2. Trimming cost V 6 bases and J 7 bases; bases outside gene matches: 11. The germline V gene has CDR1 DFQATT and CDR2 SNEGSKA (reference sequence). CDR3 length: 14 residues. The CDR3 is CSAKTNREGNEQFF. The CDR3, as DNA: TGCAGTGCCAAGACTAACCGGGAGGGAAATGAGCAGTTCTTC.

This chain uses TRBV27 with TRBJ1-6, with 9 bases aligning to TRBD1. Unmatched junction bases numbered 9, after V lost 5 bases and J lost 7 bases. Germline CDR1 and CDR2: MNHEY and SMNVEV (reference sequence). CDR3 length: 16 amino acids. The CDR3 spells CASSIGTGRENSPLHF. CDR3 in DNA: TGTGCCAGCAGTATCGGGACAGGGCGAGAAAATTCACCCCTCCACTTT.

The chain links TRBV2 to TRBJ2-7; 7 bases line up with TRBD1. The CDR3 length is 13 residues. The germline V gene has CDR1 SNHLY and CDR2 FYNNEI. V lost 8 bases, J lost 2 bases, and 6 bases stayed unmatched. The CDR3 DNA reads TGTGCCAGCCACCGGGACAGCACCTACGAGCAGTACTTC. Its protein is CASHRDSTYEQYF.

In its sample, this clonotype was seen a few times. The J gene is TRBJ1-2, the V gene TRBV20-1; maybe TRBD1 (5 bases). Germline-derived CDR1 and CDR2 are DFQATT and SNEGSKA (reference sequence). The CDR3 is 14 amino acids. V was pared by 2 bases and J by 5 bases, with 15 bases between. The CDR3 loop reads CSARKPQGEYGYTF. CDR3 DNA sequence: TGCAGTGCTAGAAAACCACAAGGGGAGTATGGCTACACCTTC.

V and J are TRBV7-2 and TRBJ2-1, with TRBD2 matching 16 bases. The trim removed 4 bases at V and 3 bases at J, leaving 9 bases unmatched. From germline, CDR1 is SGHTA and CDR2 FQGNSA. CDR3 length: 19 residues. The CDR3 is CASSWQGTSGGVSYNEQFF. As DNA, the CDR3 is TGTGCCAGCAGCTGGCAAGGGACTAGCGGGGGGGTGAGCTACAATGAGCAGTTCTTC.

This rearrangement joins TRBV7-2 to TRBJ2-3; TRBD2 is a possible D gene (5 bases). This CDR3 comprises 16 residues. Trimming took off 6 bases at V and 2 bases at J, with 18 bases between the two ends. The V gene's germline CDR1 is SGHTA and CDR2 FQGNSA. This CDR3 is CASSFPAVAYTDTQYF. As DNA, the CDR3 is TGTGCCAGCAGTTTCCCCGCGGTAGCGTACACAGATACGCAGTATTTT.

The sample holds many counts of this clonotype. The chain uses TRBV9 and TRBJ2-4, with 9 bases that match TRBD2. In germline, CDR1 is SGDLS, CDR2 YYNGEE. The length of the CDR3 is 14 residues. V lost 0 bases and J lost 7; bases outside the gene matches: 2. The CDR3 region has the DNA TGTGCCAGCAGCGTAGAAAGCGGGGGGAACATTCAGTACTTC. Translating it yields CASSVESGGNIQYF.

The chain is built from TRBV5-5 and TRBJ1-1, with D hard to call. CDR1 is SGHKS, CDR2 YYEKEE, per germline (reference sequence). The V end lost 2 bases, the J end lost 3 bases, and 8 bases lay between the germline ends. The CDR3 is 13 residues long. Here the CDR3 DNA reads TGTGCCAGCAGCTTTATCAGCGACACTGAAGCTTTCTTT. This encodes CASSFISDTEAFF.

The chain uses TRBV4-3 and TRBJ2-7; 10 positions match TRBD1. Germline V gene data show CDR1 as LGHNA and CDR2 as YSLEER. With V trimmed by 0 bases and J by 5 bases, 10 bases remained unmatched. The CDR3 consists of 17 residues. The CDR3 protein is CASSQDLWTGGSDEQYF. The CDR3 bases are TGCGCCAGCAGCCAAGATCTTTGGACAGGGGGGAGTGACGAGCAGTACTTC.

Ten or more counts support this clonotype. Germline and junction disagree at one end, which may indicate a read error. This chain links TRBV29-1 with TRBJ2-1, with D unresolved. The germline V gene encodes CDR1 SQVTM and CDR2 ANQGSEA. The CDR3 has 13 amino acids. CDR3 protein: CSVVSNSYSEQFF. The CDR3 DNA follows: TGCAGCGTTGTAAGTAACTCCTACAGTGAGCAGTTCTTC.

The J gene is TRBJ2-1, the V gene TRBV4-3; D is uncertain. CDR1 LGHNA and CDR2 YSLEER come from the germline V gene. CDR3 length: 15 amino acids. The V and J ends lost 0 bases and 0 bases respectively, with 6 bases between them. This CDR3 reads CASSQEASSYNEQFF. The DNA of the CDR3 is TGCGCCAGCAGCCAAGAGGCCAGCTCCTACAATGAGCAGTTCTTC.

The chain joins TRBV7-2 to TRBJ1-2; possible D gene TRBD1, 6 bases. V dropped 6 bases and J dropped 7 bases, with 21 bases sitting between them. CDR1 is SGHTA and CDR2 is FQGNSA in the germline V gene. The CDR3 extends over 15 amino acids. The CDR3 nucleotides are TGTGCCAGCAGTCCTACATTGGGGGGCGTCGCTGGCTACACCTTC. Its translation: CASSPTLGGVAGYTF.

This clonotype was detected a few times. The rearrangement uses TRBV3-1 and TRBJ2-6; no firm D call. Germline CDR1 is LGHDT and CDR2 is YNNKEL (reference sequence). CDR3 length equals 15 residues. V was cut by 2 bases and J by 4 bases, with 9 bases left in between. The CDR3 nucleotides are TGTGCCAGCAGCCAACAAGCCGGAGGGGCCAACGTCCTGACTTTC. Translating it yields CASSQQAGGANVLTF.

The rearrangement links TRBV30 to TRBJ1-4, with 7 bases matching TRBD1. CDR1 GTSNPN and CDR2 SVGIG come from the germline V gene (reference sequence). The CDR3 has 14 residues. The V gene end was trimmed by 3 bases and the J gene end by 5 bases; junction bases not matched to a gene: 6. The CDR3 DNA follows: TGTGCCTGGAGCATGGACAGGCTAAATGAAAAACTGTTTTTT. Translating it yields CAWSMDRLNEKLFF. Supplemented by reference TRBV30 and TRBJ1-4, the full variable domain reads SQTIHQWPATLVQPVGSPLSLECTVEGTSNPNLYWYRQAAGRGLQLLFYSVGIGQISSEVPQNLSASRPQDRQFILSSKKLLLSDSGFYLCAWSMDRLNEKLFFGSGTQLSVL.

A note on this clonotype: Just one base apart from a much larger clone, this may be a read error. CDR3 residues: CASSLTARTGPNEKLFF. CDR3 bases: TGTGCCAGCAGCTTAACCGCGCGGACAGGACCAAATGAAAAACTGTTTTTT. The gene calls are TRBV7-2 and TRBJ1-4; 7 nucleotides line up with TRBD1. J gave up 5 bases and V 2 bases, and 11 bases lay outside the gene matches. Germline-derived CDR1 and CDR2 are SGHTA and FQGNSA. The CDR3 has 17 residues.

The chain recombines TRBV29-1 with TRBJ2-3; no definite D call. The germline CDR1 and CDR2 sequences are SQVTM and ANQGSEA. V shed 3 bases and J shed 9 bases, with 16 bases lying between them. This CDR3 is built from 13 residues. CDR3 coding DNA: TGCAGCGTTGACTCCACGCCTGAGGAGACGCAGTATTTT. It specifies CSVDSTPEETQYF.

This clonotype was observed a few times. The chain links TRBV15 to TRBJ1-4; TRBD1 might be the D (6 bases). Germline values: CDR1 LNHNV, CDR2 YYDKDF (reference sequence). V lost 8 bases to trimming and J lost 8 bases, with 12 bases between them. The CDR3 length is 12 residues. The CDR3 DNA is TGTGCCACCGGGGGGGCGGAAGAAAAACTGTTTTTT. It is translated as CATGGAEEKLFF. The full variable domain, with the rest looked up from reference TRBV15 and TRBJ1-4, is DAMVIQNPRYQVTQFGKPVTLSCSQTLNHNVMYWYQQKSSQAPKLLFHYYDKDFNNEADTPDNFQSRRPNTSFCFLDIRSPGLGDTAMYLCATGGAEEKLFFGSGTQLSVL.